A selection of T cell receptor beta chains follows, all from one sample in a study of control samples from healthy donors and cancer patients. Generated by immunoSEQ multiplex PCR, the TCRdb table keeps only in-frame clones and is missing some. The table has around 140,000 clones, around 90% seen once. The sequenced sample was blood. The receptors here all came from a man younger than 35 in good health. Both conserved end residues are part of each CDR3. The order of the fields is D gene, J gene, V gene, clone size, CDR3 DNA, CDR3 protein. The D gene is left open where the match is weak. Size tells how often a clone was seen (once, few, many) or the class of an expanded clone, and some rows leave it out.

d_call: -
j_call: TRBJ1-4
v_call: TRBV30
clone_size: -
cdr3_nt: TGTGCCTGGAGTGTCGTGAGAAATGAAAAACTGTTTTTT
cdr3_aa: CAWSVVRNEKLFF

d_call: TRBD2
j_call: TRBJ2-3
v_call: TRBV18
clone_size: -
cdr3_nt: TGTGCCAGCTCACCTGGGACTAGCGGGACCACAGATACGCAGTATTTT
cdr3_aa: CASSPGTSGTTDTQYF

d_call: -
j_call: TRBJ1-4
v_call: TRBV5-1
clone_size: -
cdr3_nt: TGCGCCAGCAGCTTGAACTGGGGAGGCGAAAAACTGTTTTTT
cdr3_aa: CASSLNWGGEKLFF

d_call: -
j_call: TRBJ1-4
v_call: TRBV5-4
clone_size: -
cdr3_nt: TGTGCCAGCAGCTTGGGACGGGAAAATGAAAAACTGTTTTTT
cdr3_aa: CASSLGRENEKLFF

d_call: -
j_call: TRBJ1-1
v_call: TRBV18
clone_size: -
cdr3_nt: TGTGCCAGCTCACTTAGTATAGACCTGAACACTGAAGCTTTCTTT
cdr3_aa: CASSLSIDLNTEAFF

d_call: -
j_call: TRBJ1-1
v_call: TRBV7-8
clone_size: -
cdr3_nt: TGTGCCAGCAGCTTATGGGGGAACACTGAAGCTTTCTTT
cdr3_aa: CASSLWGNTEAFF

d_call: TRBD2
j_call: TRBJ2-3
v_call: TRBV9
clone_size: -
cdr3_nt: TGTGCCAGCAACCTGGGGACTAGAGGGGGGGCAGATACGCAGTATTTT
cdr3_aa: CASNLGTRGGADTQYF

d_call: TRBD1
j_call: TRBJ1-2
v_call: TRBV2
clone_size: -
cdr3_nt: TGTGCCAGCAGAGAGGACAGGGGAGGAGGCTACACCTTC
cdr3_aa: CASREDRGGGYTF

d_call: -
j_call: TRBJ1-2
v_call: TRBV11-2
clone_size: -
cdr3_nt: TGTGCCAGCAGCTTAGACACACAAGGCGTGACTGGCTACACCTTC
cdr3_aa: CASSLDTQGVTGYTF

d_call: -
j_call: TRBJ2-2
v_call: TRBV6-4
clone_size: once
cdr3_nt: TGTGCCAGCAGTGACCGTCGACAAACCGGGGAGCTGTTTTTT
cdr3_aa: CASSDRRQTGELFF

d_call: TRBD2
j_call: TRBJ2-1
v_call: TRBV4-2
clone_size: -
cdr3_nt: TGTGCCAGCAGCCAAGATTTCACTAGCGGGGGGGCCGGTGAGCAGTTCTTC
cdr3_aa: CASSQDFTSGGAGEQFF

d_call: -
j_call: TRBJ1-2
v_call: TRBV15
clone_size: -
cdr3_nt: TGTGCCACCAGCAGAGGTGGGTATTCTCCCTATTTGCCTATCTATGGCTACACCTTC
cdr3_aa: CATSRGGYSPYLPIYGYTF

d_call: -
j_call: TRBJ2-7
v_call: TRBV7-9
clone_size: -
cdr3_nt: TGTGCCAGCAGCTTAATCCTAGGGGGGCCACCAGACTACGAGCAGTACTTC
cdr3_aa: CASSLILGGPPDYEQYF

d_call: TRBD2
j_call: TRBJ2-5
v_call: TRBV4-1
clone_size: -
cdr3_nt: TGCGCCAGCAGCCAAGTGCCCCCTGGTGAAGCGGGGGTAAGGGAGACCCAGTACTTC
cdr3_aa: CASSQVPPGEAGVRETQYF

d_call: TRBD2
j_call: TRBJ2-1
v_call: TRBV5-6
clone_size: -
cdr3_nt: TGTGCCAGCAGGCTAAGCGGGGGGGCCCACAATGAGCAGTTCTTC
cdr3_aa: CASRLSGGAHNEQFF